The clone carrying this TCR beta chain appeared once. Its antigen is unknown. Trimming cost V 5 bases and J 9 bases; bases outside gene matches: 6. The germline V gene encodes CDR1 MNHNS and CDR2 SASEGT. The CDR3 is 12 residues long. Sampling of blood occurred at baseline, cycle 4 day 1, and cycle 7 day 1. This record belongs to a study of OX40 agonist ivuxolimab in advanced cancers. About the study: Participants averaged approximately 60 years of age (range about 23 to 79) and were around 80% male.

General observations from the study: Also present in some nonresponders was a low level of normalized T-cell clonal expansion. In the 0.1 to 3.0 mg/kg range, CD4+ and CD8+ blood T cells had expanded clonally by week 6.

The assay was immunoSEQ multiplex PCR, and TCRdb's table has in-frame clones only and misses some. The data show approximately 70,000 clones, roughly 80% seen once. V is TRBV6-1 and J is TRBJ1-2; 7 bases align to TRBD1. Here the sequenced sample was CD4+ or CD8+ T cells sorted from blood, taken in a trial of the OX40 agonist ivuxolimab. This clonotype was obtained from an adult with an advanced solid tumor such as melanoma, head and neck, liver or kidney cancer. The CDR3 bases are TGTGCCAGCAGTTTGGGACAGCCCCGCTACACCTTC. It specifies CASSLGQPRYTF.